This T cell receptor beta chain was recorded in a study of T-cell memory formation after mild COVID-19. This clonotype was recorded a few times. V dropped 6 bases and J dropped 1 base, with 10 bases sitting between them. In germline, CDR1 is DFQATT, CDR2 SNEGSKA (reference sequence). The length of the CDR3 is 13 residues. TCRdb re-analysed the 5' RACE reads in MiXCR, keeping a single row per CDR3 protein. The table includes fewer than 250,000 distinct CDR3 sequences, roughly 18% detected once. V gene TRBV20-1 combines with J gene TRBJ1-5; no reliable D call. This clonotype was sampled from an adult woman who had mild COVID-19 (a few samples of this study predate the infection). Cell type and time point are not known. Material for sequencing was PBMCs or a T cell subset sorted from them (not recorded which). The CDR3 DNA reads TGCAGTGCCCGTACGGACAGCAATCAGCCCCAGCATTTT. It codes for CSARTDSNQPQHF.